The source of this T cell receptor beta chain is a study of T-cell reconstitution after alpha-beta-depleted transplantation in children. Unique molecular identifiers were incorporated when the TCRbeta library was constructed. TCRdb ran MiXCR on the PCR reads and lists one entry per CDR3 protein. The repertoire holds approximately 640,000 distinct CDR3 sequences, about 15% seen once, with about 1.1% in the top ten. Germline CDR1 and CDR2: DFQATT and SNEGSKA (reference sequence). The J segment lost 4 bases and the V segment lost 4 bases, leaving 6 bases of the junction unmatched. The CDR3 spans 15 residues. This clonotype was counted at least ten times.

The clonotype comes from a human donor who donated a stem cell graft to a child with acute myeloid leukemia. This specimen consisted of PBMCs from the stem cell graft donor, obtained from the stem cell graft. The chain carries TRBV20-1 and TRBJ1-5, with 11 bases lining up with TRBD1. The CDR3 protein is CSATRTGGRNQPQHF. The CDR3 DNA sequence: TGCAGTGCTACTCGGACAGGGGGCAGGAATCAGCCCCAGCATTTT.